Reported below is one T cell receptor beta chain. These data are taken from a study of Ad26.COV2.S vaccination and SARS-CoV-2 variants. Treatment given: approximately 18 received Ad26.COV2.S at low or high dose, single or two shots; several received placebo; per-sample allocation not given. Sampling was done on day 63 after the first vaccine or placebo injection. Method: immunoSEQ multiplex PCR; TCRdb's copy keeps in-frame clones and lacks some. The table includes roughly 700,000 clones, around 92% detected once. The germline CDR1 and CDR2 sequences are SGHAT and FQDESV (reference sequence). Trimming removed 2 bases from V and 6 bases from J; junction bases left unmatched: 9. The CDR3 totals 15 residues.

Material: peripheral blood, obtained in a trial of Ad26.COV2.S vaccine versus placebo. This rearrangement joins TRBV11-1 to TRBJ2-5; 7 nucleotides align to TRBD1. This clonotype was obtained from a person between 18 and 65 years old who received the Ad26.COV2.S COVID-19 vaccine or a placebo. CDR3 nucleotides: TGTGCCAGCAGCTTAACCGGGACAGCCAAAAAGACCCAGTACTTC. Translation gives CASSLTGTAKKTQYF.